This is a list of T cell receptor beta chains from one sample in a study of blood T cell repertoires in COVID-19. Profiling relied on immunoSEQ multiplex PCR, and the TCRdb table lists in-frame clones only, not all of them. In the table there are 150,000 or so clones, 85% to 95% of which are singletons. The sample was peripheral blood. These receptors all come from a woman between 50 and 59 years old with acute or convalescent COVID-19. The CDR3 runs from the conserved cysteine through the conserved F or W. A D gene is named only where the DNA matches it firmly. Not every row has a clone size; where given, it reads once, few, many or a size class.

TRBJ2-7,.,TRBV14,.,TGTGCCAGCAGCCAAGGGAGACAGATCTACGAGCAGTACTTC,CASSQGRQIYEQYF
TRBJ2-5,.,TRBV6-5,.,TGTGCCAGCAGTTTAACAGGCCCCCAAGAGACCCAGTACTTC,CASSLTGPQETQYF
TRBJ1-1,TRBD1,TRBV15,.,TGTGCCACCAGCAGAGAACAGGGGGCGCGGAACACTGAAGCTTTCTTT,CATSREQGARNTEAFF
TRBJ2-2,TRBD1,TRBV7-6,once,TGTGCCAGCAGCTTACGGACAGGGGAGAACACCGGGGAGCTGTTTTTT,CASSLRTGENTGELFF
TRBJ1-2,TRBD1,TRBV7-9,.,TGTGCCAGCAGCTTTGGGGACAGTCGTGGCTACACCTTC,CASSFGDSRGYTF
TRBJ1-2,.,TRBV30,.,TGTGCCTGGAGTGTACCTACAGGGTACTATGGCTACACCTTC,CAWSVPTGYYGYTF
TRBJ2-1,.,TRBV24-1,.,TGTGCCACGCCCGGGTCGGCCTACAATGAGCAGTTCTTC,CATPGSAYNEQFF
TRBJ1-1,.,TRBV3-1/TRBV3-2,.,TGTGCCAGCAGCCGAGGACTACTGAACACTGAAGCTTTCTTT,CASSRGLLNTEAFF
TRBJ2-7,.,TRBV29-1,.,TGCAGCGTTGAGGGGGCGGGCTACGAGCAGTACTTC,CSVEGAGYEQYF
TRBJ2-1,TRBD2,TRBV7-3,.,TGTGCCAGCAGCCCGGGGACTAGTTCTGCCAATGAGCAGTTCTTC,CASSPGTSSANEQFF
TRBJ1-2,.,TRBV2,.,TGTGCCAGCAGTGAAAGAGCCCCGGAGGTGTATGGCTACACCTTC,CASSERAPEVYGYTF
TRBJ2-7,TRBD2,TRBV28,.,TGTGCCAGCAGTTTGAGAGCGGGGGCTTTCGAGCAGTACTTC,CASSLRAGAFEQYF
TRBJ1-1,.,TRBV7-9,.,TGTGCCAGCAGCTTCGGGAGAACTGAAGCTTTCTTT,CASSFGRTEAFF
TRBJ1-1,.,TRBV7-8,.,TGTGCCAGCACCCCTCGACTCGGCAACACTGAAGCTTTCTTT,CASTPRLGNTEAFF
TRBJ1-5,.,TRBV7-2,.,TGTGCCAGCAGCACTACGGGCAATCAGCCCCAGCATTTT,CASSTTGNQPQHF
TRBJ2-1,.,TRBV12-5,.,TGTGCTAGTGGTTTGGTAGCGGGTCAGCAGTTCTTC,CASGLVAGQQFF
TRBJ1-2,.,TRBV6-1,.,TGTGCCAGCAGTGAAGGAGGGCTCAACTATGGCTACACCTTC,CASSEGGLNYGYTF
TRBJ2-3,TRBD1,TRBV7-9,.,TGTGCCAGCAGCTCGTCCGGGACAGGGACATCAGATACGCAGTATTTT,CASSSSGTGTSDTQYF
TRBJ1-1,.,TRBV5-1,.,TGCGCCAGCAAGAGTGATGGACAACCGAACACTGAAGCTTTCTTT,CASKSDGQPNTEAFF
TRBJ1-1,.,TRBV4-1,once,TGCGCCAGCAGCGCCGGACAGAAGAACACTGAAGCTTTCTTT,CASSAGQKNTEAFF
TRBJ1-1,.,TRBV7-8,.,TGTGCCAGCAGCTTAAGCACTCAGGTTGGGACTGAAGCTTTCTTT,CASSLSTQVGTEAFF
TRBJ1-1,.,TRBV30,.,TGTGCCTGGAGTCTCCAGGGGAAAGCTTTCTTT,CAWSLQGKAFF
TRBJ1-5,TRBD1,TRBV7-2,.,TGTGCCAGCAGCCCGCGGGGACAGGGCAATCAGCCCCAGCATTTT,CASSPRGQGNQPQHF
TRBJ1-6,.,TRBV9,.,TGTGCCAGCAGCGTAGAGGGGGAAGGATCACCCCTCCACTTT,CASSVEGEGSPLHF
TRBJ2-3,TRBD1,TRBV28,.,TGTGCCATGTCTAACAGGGGGTCGGCCACAGATACGCAGTATTTT,CAMSNRGSATDTQYF
TRBJ1-1,TRBD1,TRBV19,.,TGTGCCAGTACTAATACAGGGGGCAGGGCCACTGAAGCTTTCTTT,CASTNTGGRATEAFF
TRBJ2-5,.,TRBV2,.,TGTGCCAGCAGGGTGTGGGAGGAAGAGACCCAGTACTTC,CASRVWEEETQYF
TRBJ2-3,TRBD1,TRBV7-9,.,TGTGCCAGCAGCGACCTCGGGACAGGGGGCGGCACAGATACGCAGTATTTT,CASSDLGTGGGTDTQYF
TRBJ1-1,.,TRBV27,.,TGTGCCAGCGGATTACAGGGAGTCTACACTGAAGCTTTCTTT,CASGLQGVYTEAFF
TRBJ1-5,TRBD1,TRBV19,.,TGTGCCAGTTCAGGCACAGGGGGTATTCAGCCCCAGCATTTT,CASSGTGGIQPQHF
TRBJ1-4,.,TRBV27,.,TGTGCCAGCAGTCCCAGGGGTGCAACTAATGAAAAACTGTTTTTT,CASSPRGATNEKLFF
TRBJ2-1,TRBD2,TRBV2,.,TGTGCCAGCAGCCCAAAAAGCGGGAGGATTGATGAGCAGTTCTTC,CASSPKSGRIDEQFF
TRBJ1-5,TRBD1,TRBV27,.,TGTGCCAGCAGTCCTTACGGGACAGCCAATCAGCCCCAGCATTTT,CASSPYGTANQPQHF
TRBJ1-2,.,TRBV7-6,.,TGTGCCAGCAGCTCTCTTCCGGACAAGGGGGAGAACTATGGCTACACCTTC,CASSSLPDKGENYGYTF
TRBJ1-1,TRBD1,TRBV3-1/TRBV3-2,.,TGTGCCAGCAGCCCCGACAGGGTTGGGGCTTTCTTT,CASSPDRVGAFF
TRBJ2-1,TRBD2,TRBV27,.,TGTGCCAGCAGTTTTAGCGGGAGTATCCACAATGAGCAGTTCTTC,CASSFSGSIHNEQFF
TRBJ2-1,.,TRBV11-2,.,TGTGCCAGCAGCTTAATCACTGATGAGCAGTTCTTC,CASSLITDEQFF
TRBJ2-3,.,TRBV11-2,once,TGTGCCAGCAGCTTAGTCCCATTTACGCAGTATTTT,CASSLVPFTQYF
TRBJ2-5,TRBD1,TRBV19,.,TGTGCCAGTAGTAAGGACAGGGAAGGACAAGAGACCCAGTACTTC,CASSKDREGQETQYF
TRBJ1-4,.,TRBV7-9,.,TGTGCCAGCAGCTACCCAGGGGCCCGTAATGAAAAACTGTTTTTT,CASSYPGARNEKLFF
TRBJ2-7,.,TRBV11-2,.,TGTGCCAGCAGCCTCGAACCCAGGGCGGAGCAGTACTTC,CASSLEPRAEQYF
TRBJ2-3,TRBD1,TRBV28,.,TGTGCCAGCAGTGGACAGGCTAGCACAGATACGCAGTATTTT,CASSGQASTDTQYF
TRBJ1-1,TRBD1,TRBV5-1,.,TGCGCCAGCAGCCATCGAAATTCGTTCCGGGACAGGACCTATAGGAACACTGAAGCTTTCTTT,CASSHRNSFRDRTYRNTEAFF
TRBJ2-3,.,TRBV3-1/TRBV3-2,.,TGTGCCAGCAGCTCAACTTCCCAAGATACGCAGTATTTT,CASSSTSQDTQYF
TRBJ1-3,TRBD1,TRBV10-3,.,TGTGCCATCCATGGACAGGGAGGTGGAAACACCATATATTTT,CAIHGQGGGNTIYF
TRBJ1-1,TRBD1,TRBV2,.,TGTGCCAGCAGTCCCGCGACAGGGGTCGGTGAAGCTTTCTTT,CASSPATGVGEAFF
TRBJ2-3,TRBD1,TRBV28,.,TGTGCCAGCAGCGCACCCAACACAGGGGGTGCAGATACGCAGTATTTT,CASSAPNTGGADTQYF
TRBJ1-1,.,TRBV30,once,TGTGCCTGGAGTGTAAACGGTGAAGCTTTCTTT,CAWSVNGEAFF
TRBJ1-2,.,TRBV18,.,TGTGCCAGCTCCCCCGGGGGGGGAACACATGGCTACACCTTC,CASSPGGGTHGYTF
TRBJ1-2,TRBD1,TRBV4-2,.,TGTGCCAGCAGCCAAGAGTCACAGGGGACTAGATATGGCTACACCTTC,CASSQESQGTRYGYTF
TRBJ1-5,TRBD1,TRBV5-1,.,TGCGCCAGCAGCAAGACAGGGGAGGTCAATCAGCCCCAGCATTTT,CASSKTGEVNQPQHF
TRBJ1-4,.,TRBV7-9,.,TGTGCCAGCAGCCTACACAGTACTAGCGAAAAACTGTTTTTT,CASSLHSTSEKLFF
TRBJ1-3,.,TRBV28,.,TGTGCCAGCAGTTTAGGCGGAGGAAACACCATATATTTT,CASSLGGGNTIYF
TRBJ1-2,TRBD1,TRBV7-9,.,TGTGCCAGCACCTACTCCGGGACAGGATATGATGGCTACACCTTC,CASTYSGTGYDGYTF